The 18 T cell receptor beta chains in this list originate from one sample, sequenced in a study of memory CD8 T cells in hepatitis C reinfection (TCRdb year 2017). Preparation of the library involved the immunoSEQ multiplex PCR assay. Not all clones reach the TCRdb copy of this immuneACCESS table, which keeps in-frame sequences only. Checked studies attribute under half of the gap to unresolved V genes and leave the rest unexplained. The table for this sample lists under 60,000 clones; roughly 90% of them were counted only once. The ten largest account for 1% of the sample. Reading the label with the study, this specimen's time point is: pre-reinfection, 55 to 20 weeks before reinfection detection. Sorted cells were sequenced directly ex vivo, with no in vitro expansion before TCR sequencing. Sequencing was performed on naive CD8+ T cells sorted from blood. The cell subset or site label on this specimen signifies: total naive CD8+CD45RO- T cells. The receptors were sampled from a man in his late teens or twenties with hepatitis C virus infection.

This clone was seen once. V gene TRBV15 combines with J gene TRBJ2-2, with 7 positions matching TRBD1. V shed 5 bases and J 6 bases; nucleotides not matched to a gene: 12. Germline CDR1 and CDR2: LNHNV and YYDKDF (reference sequence). The CDR3 loop spans 16 amino acids. The CDR3 here is CATSPRQGWAAGELFF. The CDR3 DNA is TGTGCCACCAGCCCACGACAGGGCTGGGCCGCCGGGGAGCTGTTTTTT.

This rearrangement joins TRBV7-9 to TRBJ2-7, with 8 bases lining up with TRBD2. Germline V CDR1 and CDR2: SEHNR, FQNEAQ (reference sequence). The CDR3 length is 15 residues. Trimming at V came to 5 bases and at J to 0 bases, leaving 6 bases not matched to a gene. The CDR3 nucleotides are TGTGCCAGCAGCCCGAGCGGGAGAAACTCCTACGAGCAGTACTTC. This gives the protein CASSPSGRNSYEQYF.

The CDR3, as DNA: TGTGCCAGTAGTATCCTAGCGGGAGGGGAGGAGACCCAGTACTTC. This codes for CASSILAGGEETQYF. This chain joins TRBV19 and TRBJ2-5; TRBD2 matches 12 bases. The CDR3 totals 15 residues. V lost 3 bases, J lost 5 bases, and 4 bases stayed unmatched. Germline CDR1 LNHDA, CDR2 SQIVND (reference sequence). The full variable domain, its missing parts supplied by reference TRBV19 and TRBJ2-5, is DGGITQSPKYLFRKEGQNVTLSCEQNLNHDAMYWYRQDPGQGLRLIYYSQIVNDFQKGDIAEGYSVSREKKESFPLTVTSAQKNPTAFYLCASSILAGGEETQYFGPGTRLLVL.

Regarding this clone: Germline is not matched at one junction end, which may reflect a read error. In the same sample, other DNA sequences code for this CDR3. The gene calls are TRBV7-8 and TRBJ1-2; D ambiguous. This CDR3 spans 15 amino acids. Germline CDR1 and CDR2: SGHVS and FQNEAQ. For the CDR3, the DNA is TGCGCCAGCAGCTCCCCTACGTTTGAGAGCTATGGCTACACCTTC. Protein: CASSSPTFESYGYTF.

The count of this clone is one. CDR3 in DNA: TGTGCCATAAAGAGGGTTGATACGCAGTATTTT. It codes for CAIKRVDTQYF. The V and J genes are TRBV10-3 and TRBJ2-3, with D maybe TRBD2 (5 bases). The germline V gene has CDR1 ENHRY and CDR2 SYGVKD. Trimming pared 9 bases from V and 6 bases from J, leaving 10 bases between. The CDR3 runs 11 residues.

The CDR3 DNA is TGTGCCACCAGCAGTCCGGGGAGGGGGTACGAGCAGTACTTC. Translating it yields CATSSPGRGYEQYF. The chain carries TRBV15 and TRBJ2-7, with TRBD2 as a possible D gene (7 bases). Trimming stripped 3 bases from V and 4 bases from J, with 13 bases between. Germline V gene data show CDR1 as LNHNV and CDR2 as YYDKDF (reference sequence). This CDR3 region has 14 residues.

This rearrangement joins TRBV2 to TRBJ1-1; D gene ambiguous. CDR1 SNHLY and CDR2 FYNNEI come from the germline V gene. The CDR3 is 12 amino acids. V was trimmed by 5 bases and J by 6 bases, leaving 10 bases between them. The chain's CDR3 is CASSSVVAEAFF. The CDR3 DNA reads as TGTGCCAGCAGTTCGGTGGTTGCTGAAGCTTTCTTT.

This clone occurred once. This chain joins TRBV19 and TRBJ2-1; 8 bases are shared with TRBD1. The CDR3 has 15 amino acids. V lost 3 bases to trimming and J lost 7 bases; unmatched junction nucleotides: 8. Per germline, CDR1 LNHDA and CDR2 SQIVND (reference sequence). This CDR3 reads CASSISGQGLNEQFF. DNA of the CDR3: TGTGCCAGTAGTATTAGCGGACAGGGATTAAATGAGCAGTTCTTC.

This clone occurred a few times. The chain recombines TRBV6-6 with TRBJ1-1; TRBD1 is a possible D gene (5 bases). CDR1 and CDR2 (germline): MNHNY, SVGAGI (reference sequence). The CDR3 covers 15 residues. Trimming stripped 0 bases from V and 5 bases from J, with 13 bases between. The CDR3 DNA follows: TGTGCCAGCAGTTACTCGATCTCGGGGGGAACTGAAGCTTTCTTT. Its translation is CASSYSISGGTEAFF.

J is TRBJ2-5 and V is TRBV5-6; 11 bases are shared with TRBD2. J was trimmed by 0 bases and V by 3 bases; bases with no gene match: 4. Germline CDR1 and CDR2: SGHDT and YYEEEE. The CDR3 is 16 amino acids. This chain's CDR3 is CASSSASGGNQETQYF. CDR3 DNA sequence: TGTGCCAGCAGCTCAGCTAGCGGGGGGAACCAAGAGACCCAGTACTTC.

This clone appeared a few times. The sample carries other DNA sequences with the same CDR3. This chain uses TRBV5-1 with TRBJ2-1; 8 bases fit TRBD1. The V gene end was trimmed by 0 bases and the J gene end by 2 bases; junction bases not matched to a gene: 1. CDR3 length: 15 amino acids. CDR1 is SGHRS and CDR2 is YFSETQ in the germline V gene. CDR3 sequence reads: CASSLEQGAYNEQFF. CDR3 DNA sequence: TGCGCCAGCAGCTTGGAACAGGGGGCCTACAATGAGCAGTTCTTC.

The rearrangement uses TRBV7-2 and TRBJ1-5; TRBD1 aligns across 10 bases. Germline lookup yields CDR1 SGHTA and CDR2 FQGNSA. The CDR3 covers 17 residues. J lost 4 bases, V lost 4 bases, and 10 bases had no gene match. The CDR3 bases are TGTGCCAGCAGCTCGCCCGGGACAGGGGTTCGGAATCAGCCCCAGCATTTT. Translated, it gives CASSSPGTGVRNQPQHF.

The gene calls are TRBV6-5 and TRBJ2-5; 14 bases map to TRBD2. The V segment lost 2 bases and the J segment 4 bases; nucleotides outside the gene matches: 3. CDR1 is MNHEY and CDR2 is SVGAGI in the germline V gene. The CDR3 runs to 16 residues. The CDR3 sequence: CASSYPGLAGVETQYF. The CDR3 nucleotides are TGTGCCAGCAGTTACCCGGGACTAGCGGGGGTAGAGACCCAGTACTTC.

The chain recombines TRBV5-4 with TRBJ1-1, with D unclear. This CDR3 region has 12 residues. Germline V gene lookup returns CDR1 SGHNT and CDR2 YYREEE (reference sequence). Trimming pared 10 bases from V and 0 bases from J, leaving 10 bases between. CDR3 DNA: TGTGCCTGTCTAGGAGTGAACACTGAAGCTTTCTTT. This translates into CACLGVNTEAFF.

The CDR3 DNA reads TGTGCCAGCAGCTTATCATTCCCGGGACAGGGGACAGATACGCAGTATTTT. The encoded protein is CASSLSFPGQGTDTQYF. The chain is built from TRBV7-6 and TRBJ2-3, with 10 bases fitting TRBD1. The germline gives CDR1 SGHVS, CDR2 FNYEAQ. Trimming at V came to 2 bases and at J to 3 bases, leaving 8 bases not matched to a gene. This CDR3 comprises 17 residues.

The chain joins TRBV13 to TRBJ2-3; TRBD1 is a possible D gene (5 bases). Germline V gene sequence: CDR1 PRHDT, CDR2 FYEKMQ (reference sequence). Trimming removed 4 bases from V and 0 bases from J, with 11 bases in between. The CDR3 extends over 15 amino acids. The CDR3 DNA reads TGTGCCAGCAGCTACCGACAGCCTAGCACAGATACGCAGTATTTT. It yields the protein CASSYRQPSTDTQYF.

The gene calls are TRBV5-5 and TRBJ2-7, with D tentatively TRBD1 (5 bases). CDR3 length equals 13 residues. Germline V gene data show CDR1 as SGHKS and CDR2 as YYEKEE (reference sequence). The V and J ends lost 3 bases and 0 bases respectively, with 7 bases between them. For the CDR3, the DNA is TGTGCCAGCAGCTGGGGCATCTCCTACGAGCAGTACGTC. Protein product: CASSWGISYEQYV.

The chain recombines TRBV6-1 with TRBJ2-6; a possible D gene is TRBD1 (5 bases). CDR3 length: 20 amino acids. Germline values: CDR1 MNHNS, CDR2 SASEGT. Deletions cut 1 base from V and 4 bases from J, with 23 bases between. The CDR3 DNA is TGTGCCAGCAGTGAAGAGGGGTGGGTGGAATTGGGCTCGGGGGCCAACGTCCTGACTTTC. Translation gives CASSEEGWVELGSGANVLTF.